This is a list of T cell receptor beta chains from one sample in a study of beta chain features in type 1 diabetes. Profiled with immunoSEQ multiplex PCR; TCRdb holds only in-frame clones, not every one. The sample records fewer than 900,000 clones, roughly 16% being singletons. The sequencing input was naive CD4+ T cells from blood. The receptors originated from a woman aged 18-30 years in good health. The CDR3 runs from the conserved cysteine through the conserved F or W. The D gene is left open where the match is weak. Rows give clone size only sometimes, using once, few, many, or a class for an expanded clone.

>-|12|TRBV27|TRBJ2-1|-
TGTGCCAGCAGTCCACAGGGAAATGAGCAGTTCTTC
CASSPQGNEQFF
>TRBD1|14|TRBV6-1|TRBJ1-5|few
TGTGCCAGCAGTGGACAGGGGTGGTATCAGCCCCAGCATTTT
CASSGQGWYQPQHF
>TRBD2|16|TRBV18|TRBJ2-1|-
TGTGCCAGCTCACCACCGGCCGCGGGAGGGGAAAATGAGCAGTTCTTC
CASSPPAAGGENEQFF
>-|17|TRBV7-2|TRBJ1-2|-
TGTGCCAGCAGCTTGAACAGGGTCTTGGTCTCGGGCTATGGCTACACCTTC
CASSLNRVLVSGYGYTF
>TRBD1|15|TRBV28|TRBJ2-7|few
TGTGCCAGCAGTCGATCGGACAGGGCCCCCTACGAGCAGTACTTC
CASSRSDRAPYEQYF
>TRBD2|15|TRBV7-2|TRBJ2-3|few
TGTGCCAGCAGCTTCACTAGCGGGAGTGAGGGAACGCAGTATTTT
CASSFTSGSEGTQYF
>-|14|TRBV28|TRBJ2-1|-
TGTGCCAGCAGCCTAGGTCGGGCCTACAATGAGCAGTTCTTC
CASSLGRAYNEQFF
>-|15|TRBV6-5|TRBJ1-2|few
TGTGCCAGCAGTTACGACGTGCGGGGGGCTTATGGCTACACCTTC
CASSYDVRGAYGYTF
>TRBD1|17|TRBV28|TRBJ1-2|-
TGTGCCAGCAGTTTATGGACAGGGGGAACAAATAACTATGGCTACACCTTC
CASSLWTGGTNNYGYTF
>TRBD2|15|TRBV4-3|TRBJ2-3|-
TGCGCCAGCAGCGAAGCCAGCGGGAGGGCAGATACGCAGTATTTT
CASSEASGRADTQYF